Following are 2 T cell receptor beta chains from one sample sequenced in a study of blood T cell repertoires in COVID-19. Repertoires were generated with immunoSEQ multiplex PCR, while TCRdb's copy carries only in-frame clones and drops some. The sample has roughly 160,000 clones; more than 75% are singletons. Sequencing was carried out using peripheral blood. Receptors originate from a young man with COVID-19, enrolled during active disease.

The V call is TRBV24-1, the J call TRBJ2-1; 8 nucleotides align to TRBD1. The CDR3 is made up of 17 amino acids. CDR1 KGHDR and CDR2 SFDVKD come from the germline V gene. V was clipped by 4 bases and J by 4 bases; unmatched bases: 11. In DNA form, the CDR3 reads TGTGCCACCAGTGACCCTAGGACAGGGACGGAGTACAATGAGCAGTTCTTC. It is translated as CATSDPRTGTEYNEQFF.

The rearrangement uses TRBV18 and TRBJ2-7, with D hard to call. The V end was cut by 8 bases, the J end by 1 base, with 9 bases between. Germline assignment: CDR1 KGHSH and CDR2 LQKENI. The CDR3 sequence is 12 residues long. The CDR3 loop is CASLGESYEQYF. CDR3 nucleotide sequence: TGTGCCAGCCTCGGTGAGTCCTACGAGCAGTACTTC.